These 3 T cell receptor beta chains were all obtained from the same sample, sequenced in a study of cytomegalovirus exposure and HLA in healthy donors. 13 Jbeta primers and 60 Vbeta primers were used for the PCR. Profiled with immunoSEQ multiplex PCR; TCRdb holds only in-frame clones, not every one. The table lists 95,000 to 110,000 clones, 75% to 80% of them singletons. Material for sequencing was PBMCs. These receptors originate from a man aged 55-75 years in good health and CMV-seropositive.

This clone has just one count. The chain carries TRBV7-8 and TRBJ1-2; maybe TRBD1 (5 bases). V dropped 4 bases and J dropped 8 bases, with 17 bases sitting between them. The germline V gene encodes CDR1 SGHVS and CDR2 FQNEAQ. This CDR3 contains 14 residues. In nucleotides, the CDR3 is TGTGCCAGCAGCTCCCATACAGGATCTGGGGGCTACACCTTC. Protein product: CASSSHTGSGGYTF.

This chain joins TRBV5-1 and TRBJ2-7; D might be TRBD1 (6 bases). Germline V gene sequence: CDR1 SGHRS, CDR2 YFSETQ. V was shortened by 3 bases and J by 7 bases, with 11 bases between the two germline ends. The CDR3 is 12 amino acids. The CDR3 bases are TGCGCCAGCAGCTCTCAGGGGTGGGAGCAGTACTTC. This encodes CASSSQGWEQYF.

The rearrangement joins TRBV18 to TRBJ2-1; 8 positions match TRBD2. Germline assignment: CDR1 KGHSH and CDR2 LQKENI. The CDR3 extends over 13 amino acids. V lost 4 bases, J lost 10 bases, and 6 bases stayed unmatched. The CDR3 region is CASSQNPSGEQFF. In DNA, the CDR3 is TGTGCCAGCTCACAGAATCCTAGCGGGGAGCAGTTCTTC.